The 22 T cell receptor beta chains below all came from one sample that was sequenced in a study of long-term antiretroviral therapy in people with HIV. Sequencing used immunoSEQ v3.0 at survey level. Data came from immunoSEQ multiplex PCR; TCRdb stores just in-frame clones and leaves some out. The sample holds roughly 15,000 clones, 70% to 85% seen once. Sequenced material: unsorted PBMCs, taken 0.4 years after starting antiretroviral therapy. The receptor source for this set is a man younger than 45 with HIV.

CDR3 sequence: CASATGITEAFF. Here the CDR3 DNA reads TGTGCCAGTGCGACAGGCATAACTGAAGCTTTCTTT. This chain uses TRBV19 with TRBJ1-1; D is perhaps TRBD1 (6 bases). Trimming took 8 bases from V and 5 from J, leaving 12 bases between them. CDR3 length: 12 amino acids. Germline CDR1 reads LNHDA; CDR2 reads SQIVND (reference sequence).

The chain is built from TRBV18 and TRBJ1-6; D remains ambiguous. V was shortened by 4 bases and J by 10 bases, with 14 bases between the two germline ends. The CDR3 sequence is 14 residues long. Looked up from germline, CDR1 is KGHSH and CDR2 is LQKENI. The CDR3 DNA sequence: TGTGCCAGCTCACAAGGACTGATTCGGTCACCCCTCCACTTT. Protein: CASSQGLIRSPLHF. The variable domain in full, with the rest retrieved from reference TRBV18 and TRBJ1-6, is NAGVMQNPRHLVRRRGQEARLRCSPMKGHSHVYWYRQLPEEGLKFMVYLQKENIIDESGMPKERFSAEFPKEGPSILRIQQVVRGDSAAYFCASSQGLIRSPLHFGNGTRLTVT.

The gene calls are TRBV2 and TRBJ1-2; 10 bases are shared with TRBD1. CDR1 is SNHLY, CDR2 FYNNEI, per germline. With 4 bases clipped from V and 8 bases from J, the junction kept 7 bases outside the gene matches. This CDR3 spans 14 amino acids. Here the CDR3 DNA reads TGTGCCAGCAGTGTAAGACAGGGGGCTAGCGGCTACACCTTC. This translates into CASSVRQGASGYTF.

The chain links TRBV7-2 to TRBJ2-3; D is uncertain. Germline CDR1 is SGHTA and CDR2 is FQGNSA. The V and J ends lost 3 bases and 2 bases respectively, with 6 bases between them. The CDR3 is made up of 13 amino acids. The DNA for the CDR3 is TGTGCCAGCAGCTTCTCATTCACAGATACGCAGTATTTT. This translates into CASSFSFTDTQYF.

The chain couples TRBV7-9 to TRBJ2-1; 8 bases match TRBD2. The length of the CDR3 is 16 residues. Trimming at V came to 5 bases and at J to 4 bases, leaving 10 bases not matched to a gene. Germline V gene lookup returns CDR1 SEHNR and CDR2 FQNEAQ (reference sequence). The CDR3 region has the DNA TGTGCCAGCAGCCCTCCCCCTAGCGGGCCGTACAATGAGCAGTTCTTC. This encodes CASSPPPSGPYNEQFF.

This clone was seen just once. This chain links TRBV5-1 with TRBJ2-3; TRBD2 matches 10 bases. The CDR3 contains 15 residues. Germline V CDR1 and CDR2: SGHRS, YFSETQ. Germline trimming cut 0 bases from V and 5 bases from J; bases unmatched to any gene: 3. CDR3 nucleotide sequence: TGCGCCAGCAGCTTGGAGGCTAGCGGGGGAGATACGCAGTATTTT. As protein: CASSLEASGGDTQYF.

The V and J genes are TRBV7-2 and TRBJ1-4, with D unclear. The length of the CDR3 is 15 residues. The germline CDR1 and CDR2 sequences are SGHTA and FQGNSA. V lost 7 bases, J lost 7 bases, and 19 bases lay in between. CDR3 residues: CASTPSYGFTEKLFF. The CDR3 DNA follows: TGTGCCAGCACCCCCTCCTATGGGTTTACTGAAAAACTGTTTTTT.

The chain joins TRBV21-1 to TRBJ1-5. TRBV21-1 is assigned pseudogene status. The CDR3 length is 14 residues. This CDR3 reads CASSSRDGHQPQHF. The CDR3 DNA reads as TGTGCCAGCAGCTCCCGGGACGGACATCAGCCCCAGCATTTT.

The chain links TRBV6-4 to TRBJ2-3, with 8 bases fitting TRBD2. V dropped 3 bases and J dropped 1; count of bases not matched to a gene: 0. This CDR3 has 14 residues. In germline, CDR1 is MRHNA, CDR2 SNTAGT. Here the CDR3 reads CASSERGGTDTQYF. CDR3 DNA: TGTGCCAGCAGTGAGCGGGGGGGCACAGATACGCAGTATTTT.

V is TRBV27 and J is TRBJ1-1, with D perhaps matching TRBD1 (6 bases). Trimming took 8 bases from V and 0 from J, leaving 13 bases between them. The CDR3 spans 14 residues. Germline CDR1 is MNHEY and CDR2 is SMNVEV (reference sequence). The chain's CDR3 is CASRRTGLNTEAFF. Here the CDR3 DNA reads TGTGCCAGCCGACGAACAGGGTTGAACACTGAAGCTTTCTTT.

The chain uses TRBV4-2 and TRBJ1-4, with 8 bases aligning to TRBD1. The CDR3 extends over 18 amino acids. Germline V gives CDR1 LGHNA, CDR2 YNFKEQ. With 0 bases clipped from V and 8 bases from J, the junction kept 14 bases outside the gene matches. CDR3 coding DNA: TGTGCCAGCAGCCAAGAGCCCGTCTCAGGGGGCTACGGAGAAAAACTGTTTTTT. This sequence encodes CASSQEPVSGGYGEKLFF.

Of note for this clone: Because it lacks the conserved phenylalanine or tryptophan at the end, this CDR3 is likely a read error. The DNA is omitted, as the CDR3 cannot be located on it reliably, and the CDR3 follows TCRdb's listing. The chain couples TRBV2 to TRBJ1-1; TRBD1 is the table's D call, not checked against the DNA. Germline loops: CDR1 SNHLY, CDR2 FYNNEI. The length of the CDR3 is 11 amino acids, counting both ends. CDR3 residues: CASRAGTGVVL.

The gene calls are TRBV7-2 and TRBJ2-3; tentative D call: TRBD2 (5 bases). Looked up from germline, CDR1 is SGHTA and CDR2 is FQGNSA. This CDR3 is built from 14 residues. Trimming stripped 1 base from V and 6 bases from J, with 11 bases between. The CDR3 is CASSLVGRGDTQYF. The CDR3 DNA follows: TGTGCCAGCAGCTTAGTGGGCCGCGGGGATACGCAGTATTTT.

The chain carries TRBV28 and TRBJ1-2; possible D gene TRBD1, 6 bases. The germline V gene has CDR1 MDHEN and CDR2 SYDVKM. This CDR3 spans 15 amino acids. V was clipped by 3 bases and J by 7 bases, with 18 bases between them. The CDR3 region has the DNA TGTGCCAGCAGTTTCGCTCGGGGGGGGGCCGGTGGCTACACCTTC. Its protein product is CASSFARGGAGGYTF.

The rearrangement links TRBV2 to TRBJ1-4; D uncertain. Trimming removed 2 bases from V and 3 bases from J, with 16 bases in between. The CDR3 sequence is 17 residues long. Looked up from germline, CDR1 is SNHLY and CDR2 is FYNNEI. CDR3 residues: CASSESNSAASNEKLFF. The CDR3 DNA sequence: TGTGCCAGCAGTGAATCGAACTCGGCAGCTTCTAATGAAAAACTGTTTTTT.

CDR3 amino acids: CASSFGTGVSYEQYF. CDR3 coding DNA: TGTGCCAGCAGCTTTGGGACAGGGGTTTCCTACGAGCAGTACTTC. The chain has TRBV5-6 and TRBJ2-7, with TRBD1 matching 10 bases. V shed 2 bases, J shed 1 base, and the junction held 3 bases outside the gene matches. The CDR3 runs to 15 residues. Germline V gives CDR1 SGHDT, CDR2 YYEEEE.

The chain employs TRBV27 and TRBJ1-1; D is undetermined. V lost 5 bases and J lost 1, with 8 bases in between. Germline V gene data show CDR1 as MNHEY and CDR2 as SMNVEV (reference sequence). The CDR3 is made up of 13 amino acids. The CDR3 region is CASSHRGNTEAFF. CDR3 in DNA: TGTGCCAGCAGTCACCGGGGGAACACTGAAGCTTTCTTT.

Notes on this clone: Compared with germline, one end of the junction differs, possibly owing to a read error. J is TRBJ2-1 and V is TRBV6-1, with D perhaps assigned TRBD1 or TRBD2 (5 bases each). Germline values: CDR1 MNHNS, CDR2 SASEGT. CDR3 size: 13 residues. The CDR3: CASSEARGDQVLF. The CDR3 coding sequence is TGTGCCAGCAGTGAAGCACGAGGGGACCAAGTTCTCTTC.

V usage is TRBV19 and J usage is TRBJ2-7; TRBD1 matches at 9 bases. The length of the CDR3 is 15 residues. V gave up 6 bases and J gave up 5 bases; unmatched junction bases: 11. CDR1 is LNHDA, CDR2 SQIVND, per germline (reference sequence). CDR3 DNA sequence: TGTGCCAGTAGCCTATCGACAGGGGGGGTGAACGAGCAGTACTTC. Amino acid sequence: CASSLSTGGVNEQYF.

J is TRBJ1-2 and V is TRBV28, with D perhaps matching TRBD1 (6 bases). This CDR3 has 14 residues. The V gene's germline CDR1 is MDHEN and CDR2 SYDVKM. V was cut by 6 bases and J by 4 bases, with 15 bases left in between. The CDR3 DNA follows: TGTGCCAGCAGCCATGCCCAGGGGCCCTATGGCTACACCTTC. This gives the protein CASSHAQGPYGYTF.

This sequence joins TRBV6-5 and TRBJ2-1, with 9 nucleotides matching TRBD1. Unmatched junction bases numbered 4, after V lost 7 bases and J lost 3 bases. The germline V gene encodes CDR1 MNHEY and CDR2 SVGAGI. The CDR3 spans 14 residues. CDR3 in amino acids: CASTTGGFYNEQFF. CDR3 sequence (DNA): TGTGCCAGCACTACAGGGGGCTTCTACAATGAGCAGTTCTTC.

The chain carries TRBV7-8 and TRBJ2-5; 14 bases map to TRBD2. Trimming took 5 bases from V and 1 from J; bases not matched to a gene: 9. Germline V lookup: CDR1 SGHVS, CDR2 FQNEAQ. The CDR3 spans 18 residues. The CDR3 DNA is TGTGCCAGCAGCCGGGGGGGACTAGCGGGAGCAGTCCAAGAGACCCAGTACTTC. This gives the protein CASSRGGLAGAVQETQYF. Full variable domain (rest looked up from reference TRBV7-8 and TRBJ2-5): GAGVSQSPRYKVAKRGQDVALRCDPISGHVSLFWYQQALGQGPEFLTYFQNEAQLDKSGLPSDRFFAERPEGSVSTLKIQRTQQEDSAVYLCASSRGGLAGAVQETQYFGPGTRLLVL.